Here is one T cell receptor (beta chain) with its context. As yet, its antigen is unknown. This sample is part of a study of shared clonotypes between healthy human individuals. Study context: The donor group consisted of two women and three men, aged 18 to 49.

Produced via immunoSEQ multiplex PCR; TCRdb's table is partial and in-frame only. The table shows approximately 1.4 million clones, with around 98% occurring only once. General study results and limits: Estimated clonotype richness was generally higher in naive than memory subsets. Despite large depth, sorted-subset datasets appeared incompletely sequenced.

The ends lost 2 bases at V and 7 bases at J; junction bases unmatched: 7. This CDR3 region has 15 residues. In germline, CDR1 is MGHRA, CDR2 YSYEKL. The clonotype comes from a man aged 30-40 years in good health. The chain recombines TRBV4-1 with TRBJ2-7, with TRBD2 identical over 11 bases. The sequenced sample consisted of naive CD4+ T cells sorted from blood. Subset: CD45RA+ positively selected. The CDR3 region is CASSQILAGDPEQYF. Here the CDR3 DNA reads TGCGCCAGCAGCCAAATACTAGCGGGAGACCCGGAGCAGTACTTC.